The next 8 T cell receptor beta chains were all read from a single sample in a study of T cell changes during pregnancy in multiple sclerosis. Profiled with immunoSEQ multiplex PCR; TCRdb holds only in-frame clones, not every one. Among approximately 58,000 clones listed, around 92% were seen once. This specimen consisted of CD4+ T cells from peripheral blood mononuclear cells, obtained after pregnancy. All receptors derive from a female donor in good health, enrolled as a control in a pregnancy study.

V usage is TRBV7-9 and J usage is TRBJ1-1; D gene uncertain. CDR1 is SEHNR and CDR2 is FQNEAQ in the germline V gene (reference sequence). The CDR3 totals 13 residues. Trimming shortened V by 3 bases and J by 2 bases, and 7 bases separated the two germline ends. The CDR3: CASSLAGNTEAFF. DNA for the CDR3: TGTGCCAGCAGCTTGGCGGGAAACACTGAAGCTTTCTTT.

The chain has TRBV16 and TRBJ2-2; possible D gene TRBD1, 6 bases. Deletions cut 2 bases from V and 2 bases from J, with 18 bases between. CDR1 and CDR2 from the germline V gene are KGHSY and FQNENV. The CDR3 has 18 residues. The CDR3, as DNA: TGTGCCAGCAGCCAAAGGGCCGGACAGTGGGGCAACACCGGGGAGCTGTTTTTT. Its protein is CASSQRAGQWGNTGELFF.

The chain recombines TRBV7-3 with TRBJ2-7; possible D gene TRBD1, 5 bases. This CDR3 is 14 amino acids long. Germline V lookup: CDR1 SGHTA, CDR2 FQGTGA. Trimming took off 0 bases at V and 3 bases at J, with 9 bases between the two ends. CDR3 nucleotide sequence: TGTGCCAGCAGCTTAACGCGAGACAGCTACGAGCAGTACTTC. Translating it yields CASSLTRDSYEQYF.

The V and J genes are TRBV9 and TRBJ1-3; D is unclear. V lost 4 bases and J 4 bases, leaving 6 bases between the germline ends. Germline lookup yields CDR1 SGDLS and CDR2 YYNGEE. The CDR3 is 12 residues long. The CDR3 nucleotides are TGTGCCAGCAGCAAACGGGGAAACACCATATATTTT. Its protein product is CASSKRGNTIYF.

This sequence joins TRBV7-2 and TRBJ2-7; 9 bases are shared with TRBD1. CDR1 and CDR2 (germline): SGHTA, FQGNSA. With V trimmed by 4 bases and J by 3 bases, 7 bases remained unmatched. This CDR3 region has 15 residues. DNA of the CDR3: TGTGCCAGCAGCTATGGACAGGGGAAAGGCTACGAGCAGTACTTC. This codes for CASSYGQGKGYEQYF.

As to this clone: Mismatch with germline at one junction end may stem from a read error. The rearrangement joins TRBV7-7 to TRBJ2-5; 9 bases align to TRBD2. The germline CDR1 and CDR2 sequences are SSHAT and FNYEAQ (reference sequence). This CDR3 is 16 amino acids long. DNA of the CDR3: TGTGCTAGCAGCCCTTTCAGCGGGGGGACGCAAGAGACCCAGTACTTC. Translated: CASSPFSGGTQETQYF.

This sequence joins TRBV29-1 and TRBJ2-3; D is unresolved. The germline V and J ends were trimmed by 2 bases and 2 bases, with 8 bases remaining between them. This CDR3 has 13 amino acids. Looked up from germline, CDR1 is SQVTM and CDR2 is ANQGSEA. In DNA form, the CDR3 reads TGCAGCGTTGAAATTCGGTCCACAGATACGCAGTATTTT. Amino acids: CSVEIRSTDTQYF.

The CDR3 sequence: CASSLEEGTQETQYF. Written as DNA, the CDR3 is TGTGCCAGCAGTTTGGAGGAAGGAACCCAAGAGACCCAGTACTTC. This chain links TRBV2 with TRBJ2-5; the D gene is possibly TRBD2 (5 bases). Between the trimmed V and J ends, which lost 5 bases and 1 base, there was a span of 14 bases. This CDR3 contains 15 residues. The germline gives CDR1 SNHLY, CDR2 FYNNEI. Full variable domain (remainder filled in from reference TRBV2 and TRBJ2-5): EPEVTQTPSHQVTQMGQEVILRCVPISNHLYFYWYRQILGQKVEFLVSFYNNEISEKSEIFDDQFSVERPDGSNFTLKIRSTKLEDSAMYFCASSLEEGTQETQYFGPGTRLLVL.